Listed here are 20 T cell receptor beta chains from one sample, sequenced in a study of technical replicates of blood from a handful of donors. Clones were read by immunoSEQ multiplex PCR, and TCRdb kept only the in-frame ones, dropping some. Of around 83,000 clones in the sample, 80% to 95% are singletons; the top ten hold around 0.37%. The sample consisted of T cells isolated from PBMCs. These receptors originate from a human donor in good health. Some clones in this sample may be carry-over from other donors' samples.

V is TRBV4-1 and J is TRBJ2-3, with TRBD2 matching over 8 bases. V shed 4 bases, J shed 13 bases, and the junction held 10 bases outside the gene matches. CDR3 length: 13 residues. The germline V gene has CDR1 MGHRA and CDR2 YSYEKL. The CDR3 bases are TGCGCCAGCAGCCTAATTCGGGAGGGCCCAGAGTATTTT. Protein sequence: CASSLIREGPEYF.

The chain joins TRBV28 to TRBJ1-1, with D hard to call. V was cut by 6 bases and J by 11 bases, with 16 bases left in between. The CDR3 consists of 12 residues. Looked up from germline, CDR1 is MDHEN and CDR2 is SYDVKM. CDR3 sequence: CASSNALNWAFF. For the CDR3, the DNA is TGTGCCAGCAGCAACGCTTTAAACTGGGCTTTCTTT.

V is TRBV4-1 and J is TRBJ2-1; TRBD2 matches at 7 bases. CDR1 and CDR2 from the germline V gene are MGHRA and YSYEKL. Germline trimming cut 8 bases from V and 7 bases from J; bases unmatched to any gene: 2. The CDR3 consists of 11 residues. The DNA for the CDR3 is TGCGCCAGCGGGGGGGGTAATGAGCAGTTCTTC. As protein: CASGGGNEQFF.

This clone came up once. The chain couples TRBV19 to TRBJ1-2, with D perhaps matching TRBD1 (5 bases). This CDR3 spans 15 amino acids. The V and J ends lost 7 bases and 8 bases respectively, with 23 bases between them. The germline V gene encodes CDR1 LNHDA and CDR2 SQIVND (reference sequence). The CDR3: CASNNKNRQGHGYTF. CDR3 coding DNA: TGTGCCAGTAATAATAAGAATCGGCAGGGTCACGGCTACACCTTC.

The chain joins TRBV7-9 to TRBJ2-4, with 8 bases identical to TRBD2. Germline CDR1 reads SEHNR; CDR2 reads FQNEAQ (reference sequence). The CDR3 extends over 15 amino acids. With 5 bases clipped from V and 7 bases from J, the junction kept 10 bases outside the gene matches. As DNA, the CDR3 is TGTGCCAGCAGCCGGACTAGCTTGGGGGAGAACATTCAGTACTTC. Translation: CASSRTSLGENIQYF.

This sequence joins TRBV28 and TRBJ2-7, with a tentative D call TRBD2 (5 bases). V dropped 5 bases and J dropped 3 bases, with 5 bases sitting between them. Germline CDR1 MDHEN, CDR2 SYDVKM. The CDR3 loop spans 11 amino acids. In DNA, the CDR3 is TGTGCCAGCAGTACTAGCTACGAGCAGTACTTC. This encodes CASSTSYEQYF.

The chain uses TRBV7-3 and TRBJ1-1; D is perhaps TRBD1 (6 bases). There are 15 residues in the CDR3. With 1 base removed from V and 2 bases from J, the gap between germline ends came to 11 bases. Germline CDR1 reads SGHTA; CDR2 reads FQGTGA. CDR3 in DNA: TGTGCCAGCAGCTTAATGGGGGGGCCTAACACTGAAGCTTTCTTT. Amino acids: CASSLMGGPNTEAFF.

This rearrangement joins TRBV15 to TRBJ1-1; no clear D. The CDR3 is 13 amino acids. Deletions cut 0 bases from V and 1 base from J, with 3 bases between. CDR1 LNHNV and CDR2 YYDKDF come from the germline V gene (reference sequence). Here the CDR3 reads CATSRDGNTEAFF. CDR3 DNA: TGTGCCACCAGCAGAGACGGGAACACTGAAGCTTTCTTT.

Here the CDR3 reads CASRGFGEAFF. The CDR3 DNA reads as TGTGCCAGCAGGGGCTTTGGTGAAGCTTTCTTT. The rearrangement links TRBV27 to TRBJ1-1; D is uncertain. In germline, CDR1 is MNHEY, CDR2 SMNVEV (reference sequence). Trimming took off 6 bases at V and 7 bases at J, with 9 bases between the two ends. CDR3 length: 11 amino acids.

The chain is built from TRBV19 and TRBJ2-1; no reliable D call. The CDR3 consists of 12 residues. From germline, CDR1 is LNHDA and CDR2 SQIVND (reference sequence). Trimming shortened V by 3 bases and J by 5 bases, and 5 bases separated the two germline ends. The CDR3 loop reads CASSIGHNEQFF. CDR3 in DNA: TGTGCCAGTAGTATTGGGCACAATGAGCAGTTCTTC.

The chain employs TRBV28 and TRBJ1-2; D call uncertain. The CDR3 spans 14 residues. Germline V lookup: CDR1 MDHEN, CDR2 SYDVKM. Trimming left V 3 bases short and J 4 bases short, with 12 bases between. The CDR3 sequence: CASSFYQRSYGYTF. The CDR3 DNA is TGTGCCAGCAGTTTTTACCAGAGGAGCTATGGCTACACCTTC.

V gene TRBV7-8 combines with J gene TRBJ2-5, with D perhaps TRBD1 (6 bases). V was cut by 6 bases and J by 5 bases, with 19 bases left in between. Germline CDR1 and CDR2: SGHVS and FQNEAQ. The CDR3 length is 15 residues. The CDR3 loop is CASRERQASGETQYF. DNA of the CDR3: TGTGCCAGCAGGGAGAGACAGGCCTCCGGGGAGACCCAGTACTTC.

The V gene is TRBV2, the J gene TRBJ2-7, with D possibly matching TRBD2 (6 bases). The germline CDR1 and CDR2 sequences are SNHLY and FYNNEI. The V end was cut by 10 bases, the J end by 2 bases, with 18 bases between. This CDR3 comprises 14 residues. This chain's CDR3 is CANTLRGNPYEQYF. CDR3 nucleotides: TGTGCCAACACCCTCCGGGGGAATCCCTACGAGCAGTACTTC.

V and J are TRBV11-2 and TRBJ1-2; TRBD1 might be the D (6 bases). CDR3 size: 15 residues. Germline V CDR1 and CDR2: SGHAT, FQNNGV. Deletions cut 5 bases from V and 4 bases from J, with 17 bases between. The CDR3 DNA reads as TGTGCCAGCAGCAAGGGACACGGTTATGGCTATGGCTACACCTTC. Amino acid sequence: CASSKGHGYGYGYTF.

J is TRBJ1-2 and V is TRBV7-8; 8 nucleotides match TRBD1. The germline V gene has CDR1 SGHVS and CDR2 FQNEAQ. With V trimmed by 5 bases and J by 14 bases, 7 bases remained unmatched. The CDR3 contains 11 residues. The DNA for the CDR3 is TGTGCCAGCAGCCAGACAGGGGTAAAAACCTTC. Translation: CASSQTGVKTF.

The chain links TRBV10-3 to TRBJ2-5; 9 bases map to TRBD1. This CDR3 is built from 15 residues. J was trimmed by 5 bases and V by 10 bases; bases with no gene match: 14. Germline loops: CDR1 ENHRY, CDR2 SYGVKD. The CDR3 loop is CATRSGTGRTETQYF. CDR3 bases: TGTGCCACGCGGAGCGGGACAGGGAGGACGGAGACCCAGTACTTC.

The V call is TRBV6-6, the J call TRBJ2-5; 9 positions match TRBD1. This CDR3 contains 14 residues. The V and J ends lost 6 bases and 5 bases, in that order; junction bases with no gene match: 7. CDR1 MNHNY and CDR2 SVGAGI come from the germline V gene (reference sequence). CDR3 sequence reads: CASSSATGGETQYF. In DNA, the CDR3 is TGTGCCAGCAGCTCGGCCACAGGGGGCGAGACCCAGTACTTC.

The CDR3 DNA reads as TGTGCCAGCAGCTTAGAATCGGGGGGCTCTGGAAACACCATATATTTT. It codes for CASSLESGGSGNTIYF. The chain is built from TRBV7-2 and TRBJ1-3; perhaps TRBD1 as D (5 bases). The CDR3 totals 16 residues. Germline loops: CDR1 SGHTA, CDR2 FQGNSA. V lost 1 base to trimming and J lost 0 bases, with 10 bases between them.

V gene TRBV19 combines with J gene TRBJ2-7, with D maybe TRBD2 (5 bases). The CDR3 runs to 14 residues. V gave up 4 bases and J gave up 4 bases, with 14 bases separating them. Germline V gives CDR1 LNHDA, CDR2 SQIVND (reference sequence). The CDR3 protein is CASSNPGRRYEQYF. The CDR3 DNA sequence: TGTGCCAGTAGTAACCCCGGGCGGAGGTACGAGCAGTACTTC. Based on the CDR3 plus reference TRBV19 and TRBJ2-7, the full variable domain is DGGITQSPKYLFRKEGQNVTLSCEQNLNHDAMYWYRQDPGQGLRLIYYSQIVNDFQKGDIAEGYSVSREKKESFPLTVTSAQKNPTAFYLCASSNPGRRYEQYFGPGTRLTVT.

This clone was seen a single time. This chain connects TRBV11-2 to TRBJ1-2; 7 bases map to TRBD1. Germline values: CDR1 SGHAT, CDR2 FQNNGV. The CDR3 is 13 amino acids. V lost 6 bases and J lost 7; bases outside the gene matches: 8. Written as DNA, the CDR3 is TGTGCCAGCAGAAGGGGGCTTTGGGGTGGCTACACCTTC. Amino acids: CASRRGLWGGYTF.